These T cell receptor beta chains were read from a single sample in a study of beta chain features in type 1 diabetes. The method was immunoSEQ multiplex PCR; TCRdb's version includes in-frame clones alone and lacks a portion of them. The sample shows about 140,000 clones, roughly 9.3% of them seen only once. The sample taken for sequencing was central memory CD4+ T cells from blood. The receptors shown here come from a woman aged 40 to 50 in good health. CDR3s include the opening cysteine and the closing phenylalanine or tryptophan. A D gene is named only where the DNA matches it firmly. The size entry is marked missing in some rows and otherwise reads once, few, many or a size class.

TRBJ2-1 | TRBV10-3 | . | . | TGTGCCATCAAGGGGGGGGACCATTACAATGAGCAGTTCTTC | CAIKGGDHYNEQFF
TRBJ1-1 | TRBV7-2 | TRBD1 | few | TGTGCCAGCAGCTTATACAGGGGGCGCGGGAACACTGAAGCTTTCTTT | CASSLYRGRGNTEAFF
TRBJ2-7 | TRBV27 | TRBD2 | . | TGTGCCAGCAGAATACGACTAGCGGGGGACCCGGGGGAGCAGTACTTC | CASRIRLAGDPGEQYF
TRBJ1-4 | TRBV9 | . | few | TGTGCCAGCAGCGTAGTACAGGGTTCGGGGAAACTGTTTTTT | CASSVVQGSGKLFF
TRBJ1-5 | TRBV6-1 | . | . | TGTGCCAGCAGTGAAGCAGCATCAGGGGTGGGACAGCCCCAGCATTTT | CASSEAASGVGQPQHF
TRBJ1-2 | TRBV5-6 | TRBD1 | few | TGTGCCAGCAGCTTGGGTTACAGGGGGTACGGCTATGGCTACACCTTC | CASSLGYRGYGYGYTF
TRBJ1-1 | TRBV13 | TRBD1 | . | TGTGCCAGCAGCGCCCGGGACAGGGACACTGAAGCTTTCTTT | CASSARDRDTEAFF
TRBJ2-7 | TRBV29-1 | . | . | TGCAGCGCCGTCATTTGGCCATCCTACGAGCAGTACTTC | CSAVIWPSYEQYF
TRBJ1-4 | TRBV7-8 | . | . | TGTGCCAGCAGCATATCTCCGGGACTGATTAATGAAAAACTGTTTTTT | CASSISPGLINEKLFF
TRBJ1-2 | TRBV2 | TRBD1 | . | TGTGCCAGCAGTGCGCCGAGTGGCAGGGGGCGAAGTGGCTACACCTTC | CASSAPSGRGRSGYTF
TRBJ2-7 | TRBV5-4 | TRBD2 | . | TGTGCCAGCAGCTTAAGGCAGGCTAGCGGGGGGCCTCTCCGGGAGCAGTACTTC | CASSLRQASGGPLREQYF
TRBJ2-7 | TRBV5-5 | . | . | TGTGCCAGCAGCATAAATACTGTGGCCTACGAGCAGTACTTC | CASSINTVAYEQYF
TRBJ1-6 | TRBV10-3 | . | few | TGTGCCACCTTGGAAGGACAACTGTCTAATTCACCCCTCCACTTT | CATLEGQLSNSPLHF
TRBJ1-4 | TRBV19 | . | few | TGTGCCAGTAGTATACAGGGGATTCGTAATGAAAAACTGTTTTTT | CASSIQGIRNEKLFF
TRBJ2-7 | TRBV25-1 | TRBD1 | . | TGTGCCAGCAGTGACCCCGGGACAGGGAGCTACGAGCAGTACTTC | CASSDPGTGSYEQYF
TRBJ1-1 | TRBV7-6 | . | . | TGTGCCAGCAGCTCTCCACTACAGGAGGGGATTAGCACTGAAGCTTTCTTT | CASSSPLQEGISTEAFF